This TCR beta chain came from a study of shared clonotypes between healthy human individuals. This CDR3 spans 16 amino acids. Clones were read by immunoSEQ multiplex PCR, and TCRdb kept only the in-frame ones, dropping some. This sample has about 590,000 clones, with 95% to 96% found just once. General study points: The generation probabilities recorded for non-shared clonotypes fell below those of clonotypes shared by all four donors. Of the naive CD4 clonotypes, about 5.4% were shared across several donors.

Terminally differentiated effector memory CD45RA+ cells were left out of the naive CD8 fraction, which was CD45RO-negative and positively selected for CCR7. Recent vaccinations or acute infections were absent in the healthy HIV-negative adult donors. All of the donors resided in Nashville, Tennessee, and each was a Caucasian adult. This clone was recorded once. Its specificity is not known. This clonotype was sampled from a woman aged 30 to 39 in good health. Specimen: naive CD8+ T cells sorted from blood. The rearrangement uses TRBV21-1 and TRBJ2-5; the table's D call, TRBD2, has no DNA check behind it. TRBV21-1 is given as a pseudogene. This CDR3 is CASSKAYSWRGETQYF. CDR3 nucleotide sequence: TGTGCCAGCAGCAAAGCGTACTCGTGGCGCGGGGAGACCCAGTACTTC.